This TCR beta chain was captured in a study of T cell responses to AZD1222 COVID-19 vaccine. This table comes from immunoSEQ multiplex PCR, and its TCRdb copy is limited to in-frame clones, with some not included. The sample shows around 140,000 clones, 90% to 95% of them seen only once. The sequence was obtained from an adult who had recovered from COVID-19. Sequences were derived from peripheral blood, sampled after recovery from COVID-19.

The CDR3 loop reads CASSFSGQGRNTGELFF. The CDR3 DNA follows: TGTGCCAGTAGTTTTTCCGGACAGGGACGAAACACCGGGGAGCTGTTTTTT. V usage is TRBV19 and J usage is TRBJ2-2; 8 bases are a match to TRBD1. V lost 5 bases to trimming and J lost 2 bases; unmatched junction nucleotides: 10. The CDR3 totals 17 residues. Per germline, CDR1 LNHDA and CDR2 SQIVND (reference sequence).